The 11 T cell receptor beta chains in this list originate from one sample, sequenced in a study of blood T cell repertoires in COVID-19. Sequencing was performed with immunoSEQ multiplex PCR; in TCRdb, only in-frame clones are kept and a portion is missing. The repertoire holds some 300,000 clones, approximately 88% seen once, with 1% in the top ten. The sample taken for sequencing was PBMCs or T cells enriched from blood (not recorded which). Receptors originate from a woman in her 30s who had recovered from COVID-19.

This chain connects TRBV18 to TRBJ1-2; D gene uncertain. CDR3 length: 15 residues. Germline values: CDR1 KGHSH, CDR2 LQKENI. Trimming pared 2 bases from V and 5 bases from J, leaving 15 bases between. The CDR3 DNA sequence: TGTGCCAGCTCACCATTTATTCGATTAGAATATGGCTACACCTTC. It codes for CASSPFIRLEYGYTF.

The J gene is TRBJ2-3, the V gene TRBV4-1; D is undetermined. Trimming cost V 1 base and J 4 bases, with 6 bases left between them. The CDR3 spans 13 residues. CDR1 MGHRA and CDR2 YSYEKL come from the germline V gene. The CDR3 spells CASSQVVADTQYF. In DNA, the CDR3 is TGCGCCAGCAGCCAAGTGGTAGCAGATACGCAGTATTTT.

This clone was counted between two and nine times. V and J are TRBV28 and TRBJ1-3; 10 nucleotides match TRBD1. Looked up from germline, CDR1 is MDHEN and CDR2 is SYDVKM. J lost 0 bases, V lost 5 bases, and 1 base had no gene match. The length of the CDR3 is 15 residues. As DNA, the CDR3 is TGTGCCAGCAGTCGGACAGGGGGCTCTGGAAACACCATATATTTT. Amino acid sequence: CASSRTGGSGNTIYF.

The V and J genes are TRBV4-1 and TRBJ2-7; D unresolved. Deletions cut 1 base from V and 5 bases from J, with 18 bases between. Per the germline V gene, CDR1 is MGHRA and CDR2 is YSYEKL. This CDR3 is built from 16 residues. The DNA for the CDR3 is TGCGCCAGCAGCCAAGGCCCCAGTTCCCGCCTGGACGAGCAGTACTTC. Its translation: CASSQGPSSRLDEQYF.

This rearrangement joins TRBV6-2 or TRBV6-3 to TRBJ1-1; 12 nucleotides line up with TRBD1. The CDR3 length is 16 residues. Germline V CDR1 and CDR2: MNHEY, SVGEGT. Losses at the gene ends were 4 bases for V and 1 base for J; bases not matched to a gene: 4. This chain's CDR3 is CASSSWGQGANTEAFF. CDR3 nucleotides: TGTGCCAGCAGTTCGTGGGGACAGGGGGCGAACACTGAAGCTTTCTTT.

CDR3 region: CASSHLITGGNTGELFF. DNA for the CDR3: TGCGCCAGCAGCCATTTAATTACAGGGGGAAACACCGGGGAGCTGTTTTTT. V gene TRBV5-1 combines with J gene TRBJ2-2; 8 positions agree with TRBD1. Germline CDR1 reads SGHRS; CDR2 reads YFSETQ. Trimming cost V 4 bases and J 2 bases; bases outside gene matches: 10. This CDR3 has 17 residues.

The chain couples TRBV4-1 to TRBJ1-2; possibly TRBD1 for D (5 bases). Germline assignment: CDR1 MGHRA and CDR2 YSYEKL. The CDR3 runs to 13 residues. Trimming left V 0 bases short and J 7 bases short, with 9 bases between. The CDR3: CASSQDWGGGYTF. DNA of the CDR3: TGCGCCAGCAGCCAAGATTGGGGGGGTGGCTACACCTTC.

The sample holds a few counts of this clone. The chain combines TRBV6-5 with TRBJ1-5, with D possibly matching TRBD1 (5 bases). Germline V gene lookup returns CDR1 MNHEY and CDR2 SVGAGI. The germline V and J ends were trimmed by 5 bases and 8 bases, with 19 bases remaining between them. The CDR3 sequence is 15 residues long. The CDR3, as DNA: TGTGCCAGCAGTCGCTCGGAGGGGTTGATCAAGCCCCAGCATTTT. It specifies CASSRSEGLIKPQHF.

This chain joins TRBV18 and TRBJ1-2; a weak D match, TRBD1 (6 bases). The CDR3 covers 14 residues. Trimming stripped 1 base from V and 6 bases from J, with 12 bases between. Germline CDR1 is KGHSH and CDR2 is LQKENI. The CDR3 DNA is TGTGCCAGCTCACCACGTACAGGGATGGATGGCTACACCTTC. Protein product: CASSPRTGMDGYTF. The full variable domain, completed using reference TRBV18 and TRBJ1-2, is NAGVMQNPRHLVRRRGQEARLRCSPMKGHSHVYWYRQLPEEGLKFMVYLQKENIIDESGMPKERFSAEFPKEGPSILRIQQVVRGDSAAYFCASSPRTGMDGYTFGSGTRLTVV.

The rearrangement links TRBV4-1 to TRBJ2-3; TRBD2 matches 8 bases. Germline lookup yields CDR1 MGHRA and CDR2 YSYEKL. This CDR3 comprises 16 residues. After removal of 0 bases from V and 4 bases from J, the junction contained 6 bases not matched to a gene. This CDR3 reads CASSQDPAGGSDTQYF. CDR3 DNA sequence: TGCGCCAGCAGCCAAGATCCGGCGGGAGGATCAGATACGCAGTATTTT.

This chain links TRBV5-1 with TRBJ2-1; 9 nucleotides match TRBD1. J gave up 4 bases and V 2 bases, and 4 bases lay outside the gene matches. CDR1 is SGHRS, CDR2 YFSETQ, per germline. CDR3 length: 15 amino acids. CDR3: CASSLAGTGYNEQFF. CDR3 bases: TGCGCCAGCAGCTTAGCCGGGACAGGGTACAATGAGCAGTTCTTC. The full variable domain, with the rest looked up from reference TRBV5-1 and TRBJ2-1, is KAGVTQTPRYLIKTRGQQVTLSCSPISGHRSVSWYQQTPGQGLQFLFEYFSETQRNKGNFPGRFSGRQFSNSRSEMNVSTLELGDSALYLCASSLAGTGYNEQFFGPGTRLTVL.